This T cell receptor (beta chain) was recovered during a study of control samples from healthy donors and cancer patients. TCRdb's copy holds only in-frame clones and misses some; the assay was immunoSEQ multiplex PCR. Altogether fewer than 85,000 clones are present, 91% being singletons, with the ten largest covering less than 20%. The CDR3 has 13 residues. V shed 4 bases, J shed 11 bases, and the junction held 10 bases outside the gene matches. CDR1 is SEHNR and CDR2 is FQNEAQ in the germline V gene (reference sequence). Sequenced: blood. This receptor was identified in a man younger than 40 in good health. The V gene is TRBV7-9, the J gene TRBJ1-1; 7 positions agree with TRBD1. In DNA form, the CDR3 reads TGTGCCAGCAGCTCGCAATCCGACAGGGCGGCTTTCTTT. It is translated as CASSSQSDRAAFF.